The 21 T cell receptor beta chains listed next were all sequenced from one sample in a study of T cell repertoires in cytomegalovirus infection. Their target antigens are unknown. From the reads, TCRdb called clonotypes with MiXCR, one entry per CDR3 protein. The sample lists around 570,000 distinct CDR3 sequences; roughly 43% were seen once. The specimen comprised cultured PBMCs, sampled from culture after CMV antigen stimulation. The receptors here all came from a human donor in good health (CMV status not recorded). Some clones in this sample may be carry-over from other donors' samples.

The chain combines TRBV12-3 or TRBV12-4 with TRBJ1-3; TRBD1 aligns across 7 bases. After removal of 10 bases from V and 6 bases from J, the junction contained 3 bases not matched to a gene. The CDR3 is made up of 11 amino acids. The CDR3 sequence is CANRGVNTIYF. In nucleotides, the CDR3 is TGTGCCAACAGGGGCGTAAACACCATATATTTT.

This clonotype was observed a handful of times. The rearrangement uses TRBV7-8 and TRBJ2-1; TRBD1 might be the D (7 bases). V was shortened by 3 bases and J by 2 bases, with 11 bases between the two germline ends. CDR1 SGHVS and CDR2 FQNEAQ come from the germline V gene. The CDR3 runs 15 residues. The CDR3 protein is CASSFQGGTYNEQFF. CDR3 DNA sequence: TGTGCCAGCAGCTTTCAGGGGGGCACCTACAATGAGCAGTTCTTC.

For the CDR3, the DNA is TGCAGTGCTAGCTCTGCAGGGGAAGCAGGTGGCTACACCTTC. Translation gives CSASSAGEAGGYTF. The chain couples TRBV20-1 to TRBJ1-2; TRBD1 might be the D (6 bases). CDR1 and CDR2 (germline): DFQATT, SNEGSKA (reference sequence). The CDR3 loop spans 14 amino acids. V was trimmed by 3 bases and J by 7 bases, leaving 18 bases between them.

The V gene is TRBV19, the J gene TRBJ2-3; D is possibly TRBD1 (6 bases). This CDR3 region has 14 residues. The germline V gene has CDR1 LNHDA and CDR2 SQIVND (reference sequence). Trimming removed 4 bases at V and 1 base at J, with 9 bases between. The CDR3 sequence: CASSTRTGTDTQYF. In DNA form, the CDR3 reads TGTGCCAGTAGTACACGGACAGGCACAGATACGCAGTATTTT. The full variable domain, rest sourced from reference TRBV19 and TRBJ2-3, is DGGITQSPKYLFRKEGQNVTLSCEQNLNHDAMYWYRQDPGQGLRLIYYSQIVNDFQKGDIAEGYSVSREKKESFPLTVTSAQKNPTAFYLCASSTRTGTDTQYFGPGTRLTVL.

The chain uses TRBV12-3 or TRBV12-4 and TRBJ2-2; D is perhaps TRBD2 (5 bases). The V end was cut by 5 bases, the J end by 5 bases, with 15 bases between. The CDR3 is made up of 15 amino acids. The CDR3, as DNA: TGTGCCAGCAGTGGACCGGTAGCGCAAACCGGGGAGCTGTTTTTT. Its protein is CASSGPVAQTGELFF.

The V gene is TRBV5-1, the J gene TRBJ2-3; 7 bases are a match to TRBD1. Germline V CDR1 and CDR2: SGHRS, YFSETQ. The CDR3 is made up of 15 amino acids. V was pared by 3 bases and J by 2 bases, with 6 bases of the junction left unmatched. In DNA form, the CDR3 reads TGCGCCAGCAGCTATGAGGGGGCTATCACAGATACGCAGTATTTT. Translation: CASSYEGAITDTQYF.

The genes are TRBV20-1 and TRBJ2-7; tentatively, D is TRBD1 or TRBD2 (5 bases each). The CDR3 length is 15 residues. Germline lookup yields CDR1 DFQATT and CDR2 SNEGSKA (reference sequence). Trimming stripped 1 base from V and 0 bases from J, with 13 bases between. The CDR3 DNA reads as TGCAGTGCTAGAGCAGGGAGTAGCAGCTCCTACGAGCAGTACTTC. Translated: CSARAGSSSSYEQYF.

The CDR3 nucleotides are TGTGCCAGCAGCCCGACACTTAATTCACCCCTCCACTTT. Protein product: CASSPTLNSPLHF. The chain has TRBV11-2 and TRBJ1-6; D ambiguous. Germline V gives CDR1 SGHAT, CDR2 FQNNGV. V was clipped by 5 bases and J by 6 bases, with 8 bases between them. The CDR3 extends over 13 amino acids.

The chain links TRBV10-3 to TRBJ2-3, with D unresolved. CDR3 length: 15 amino acids. V dropped 0 bases and J dropped 5 bases, with 12 bases sitting between them. Germline CDR1 ENHRY, CDR2 SYGVKD. This CDR3 reads CAISESGGAGDTQYF. The CDR3 coding sequence is TGTGCCATCAGTGAGTCAGGCGGCGCAGGAGATACGCAGTATTTT.

This clonotype turned up a few times. The chain joins TRBV7-2 to TRBJ1-2, with D unresolved. V gave up 2 bases and J gave up 4 bases, with 14 bases separating them. Per the germline V gene, CDR1 is SGHTA and CDR2 is FQGNSA. There are 15 residues in the CDR3. CDR3 residues: CASSLFLTEAYGYTF. The DNA for the CDR3 is TGTGCCAGCAGCTTATTTCTGACGGAAGCCTATGGCTACACCTTC.

The V gene is TRBV7-2, the J gene TRBJ1-1; unclear D gene. CDR3 length equals 14 residues. The V end was cut by 8 bases, the J end by 0 bases, with 13 bases between. Germline CDR1 is SGHTA and CDR2 is FQGNSA. The CDR3 region has the DNA TGTGCCAGCGGTCAGCCCTACATGAACACTGAAGCTTTCTTT. Translating gives CASGQPYMNTEAFF.

As concerns this clonotype: The final CDR3 position lacks the conserved phenylalanine or tryptophan, pointing to a likely read error. This rearrangement joins TRBV12-3 or TRBV12-4 to TRBJ2-1, with 12 bases aligning to TRBD2. This CDR3 region has 15 residues. Here the CDR3 DNA reads TGTGCCAGCAGTCTAGCGGGAGGGAAAAACAATGAGCAGTTCTTA. Translating gives CASSLAGGKNNEQFL.

V is TRBV7-2 and J is TRBJ1-5; D perhaps matches TRBD1 (5 bases). Germline CDR1 reads SGHTA; CDR2 reads FQGNSA. The CDR3 extends over 15 amino acids. V was cut by 1 base and J by 6 bases, with 13 bases left in between. The CDR3, as DNA: TGTGCCAGCAGCTTAGGTGGGCAGGGTGTTCAGCCCCAGCATTTT. It specifies CASSLGGQGVQPQHF.

This clonotype came up a few times. The chain uses TRBV6-5 and TRBJ1-4; TRBD1 is a possible D gene (5 bases). Germline CDR1 MNHEY, CDR2 SVGAGI. The V gene lost 2 bases and the J gene lost 8 bases, with 12 bases spanning the gap. The CDR3 runs 14 residues. The CDR3 region is CASSYRRGWEKLFF. The CDR3 nucleotides read TGTGCCAGCAGTTACAGGCGGGGGTGGGAAAAACTGTTTTTT.

This clonotype was counted only a few times. The chain is built from TRBV7-2 and TRBJ1-1, with 7 nucleotides matching TRBD1. CDR1 and CDR2 (germline): SGHTA, FQGNSA. J lost 5 bases, V lost 5 bases, and 8 bases had no gene match. The CDR3 is made up of 14 amino acids. The CDR3 DNA is TGTGCCAGCAGCAGGGGACAGACCAGTACTGAAGCTTTCTTT. It codes for CASSRGQTSTEAFF.

This chain connects TRBV15 to TRBJ1-5; 7 nucleotides align to TRBD1. Per the germline V gene, CDR1 is LNHNV and CDR2 is YYDKDF (reference sequence). V was clipped by 7 bases and J by 4 bases; unmatched bases: 7. This CDR3 comprises 14 residues. DNA of the CDR3: TGTGCCACCACCAACCCAGGGGGGAATCAGCCCCAGCATTTT. Translated: CATTNPGGNQPQHF.

The V call is TRBV4-1, the J call TRBJ2-1, with 9 bases lining up with TRBD1. Germline trimming cut 4 bases from V and 7 bases from J; bases unmatched to any gene: 14. The germline gives CDR1 MGHRA, CDR2 YSYEKL. There are 17 residues in the CDR3. The CDR3 DNA reads TGCGCCAGCAGCCGCATAGGACCCGGGACAGGGAAGAATGAGCAGTTCTTC. Its protein is CASSRIGPGTGKNEQFF.

The chain carries TRBV4-3 and TRBJ2-1; 9 bases fit TRBD1. CDR1 LGHNA and CDR2 YSLEER come from the germline V gene. J lost 8 bases, V lost 3 bases, and 17 bases had no gene match. This CDR3 is 18 amino acids long. The CDR3 spells CASSQSGTGRFKGHEQFF. CDR3 sequence (DNA): TGCGCCAGCAGCCAGTCCGGGACAGGGCGCTTCAAGGGCCATGAGCAGTTCTTC.

The V gene is TRBV19, the J gene TRBJ1-4; D might be TRBD1 (5 bases). The germline gives CDR1 LNHDA, CDR2 SQIVND (reference sequence). This CDR3 region has 16 residues. Trimming cost V 10 bases and J 5 bases, with 23 bases left between them. CDR3 amino acids: CAKKSSRRDPNEKLFF. The CDR3, as DNA: TGTGCCAAAAAGTCGAGCCGCCGGGACCCAAATGAAAAACTGTTTTTT.

This clonotype was seen a few times. The chain recombines TRBV7-2 with TRBJ2-1, with a weak D call TRBD2 (6 bases). The CDR3 sequence is 14 residues long. The germline gives CDR1 SGHTA, CDR2 FQGNSA. Trimming left V 5 bases short and J 13 bases short, with 21 bases between. The DNA of the CDR3 is TGTGCCAGCAGCCCAAGGACTGCAGGAGCGGGCCAGTTCTTC. Residues: CASSPRTAGAGQFF. Full variable domain (rest looked up from reference TRBV7-2 and TRBJ2-1): GAGVSQSPSNKVTEKGKDVELRCDPISGHTALYWYRQSLGQGLEFLIYFQGNSAPDKSGLPSDRFSAERTGGSVSTLTIQRTQQEDSAVYLCASSPRTAGAGQFFGPGTRLTVL.

This rearrangement joins TRBV11-2 to TRBJ1-6, with D maybe TRBD1 (6 bases). Trimming removed 3 bases from V and 10 bases from J, with 19 bases in between. The CDR3 runs 16 residues. The germline CDR1 and CDR2 sequences are SGHAT and FQNNGV. The CDR3 DNA reads TGTGCCAGCAGCTTTGACCCAAACAGGGTGGGATCACCCCTCCACTTT. Its translation: CASSFDPNRVGSPLHF.